This T cell receptor (beta chain) emerged from a study of immune cell composition in non-small cell lung cancer. On the study more broadly: Histologic subtype was mainly adenocarcinoma or squamous cell carcinoma.

The protocol was immunoSEQ multiplex PCR, while the TCRdb copy is restricted to in-frame clones and leaves out a portion. The sample includes about 6,000 clones, about 85% of them seen just once. Notes on this clone: Its target is unknown.

The CDR3 is 16 amino acids. The V end was cut by 8 bases, the J end by 0 bases, with 17 bases between. Per germline, CDR1 WNHNN and CDR2 SYGVQD (reference sequence). Findings of the study overall: No significant correlation existed between pack-years smoked and tumour clonality.

Normal lung sampling was at least 3 cm from the tumour, as distant as possible. Genomic DNA came from frozen unsorted single-cell suspensions. Input material: non-adjacent lung tissue. The source of this sequence is a human donor with non-small cell lung cancer. This chain connects TRBV10-1 to TRBJ2-1; maybe TRBD2 (6 bases). Here the CDR3 reads CASGDSPPSSYNEQFF. CDR3 nucleotides: TGCGCCAGCGGGGACTCACCACCCAGCTCCTACAATGAGCAGTTCTTC.